Listed below are T cell receptor beta chains from one sample, sequenced in a study of response to subunit inactivated influenza vaccine. One entry per CDR3 protein, called by TCRdb with MiXCR from the RT-PCR reads. The sample shows approximately 530,000 distinct CDR3 sequences, about an eighth of them seen only once. Source: PBMCs from blood, taken more than 35 days after vaccination. The receptors originated from a man aged 50-60 years who received an inactivated influenza vaccine. CDR3s include the opening cysteine and the closing phenylalanine or tryptophan. The D gene is left open where the match is weak. Expanded clones are given a class, and other clones once, few, many or no size at all.

NA	TRBJ2-7	NA	TRBV5-1	TGCGCCAGCAGCTTGGTGCGGGGCAGGGGAGACGAGCAGTACTTC	CASSLVRGRGDEQYF
few	TRBJ1-6	NA	TRBV7-9	TGTGCCAGCAGCCTGGGGGATTCACCCCTCCACTTT	CASSLGDSPLHF
NA	TRBJ2-3	TRBD2	TRBV20-1	TGCAGTGCTACAAAAGCGGGGGGGCGTACAGATACGCAGTATTTT	CSATKAGGRTDTQYF
many	TRBJ2-3	TRBD1	TRBV5-1	TGCGCCAGCAGCAAAGGACAGGGAACAGATACGCAGTATTTT	CASSKGQGTDTQYF
many	TRBJ1-5	NA	TRBV29-1	TGCAGCGTTCTCGCCAACCTCAATCAGCCCCAGCATTTT	CSVLANLNQPQHF
many	TRBJ2-7	NA	TRBV10-3	TGTGCCATCAGTGAGTCTGGTGGCGAGCAGTACTTC	CAISESGGEQYF
few	TRBJ2-1	TRBD2	TRBV7-2	TGTGCCAGCAGCTTACTGGGACTAGCGTTGAATGAGCAGTTCTTC	CASSLLGLALNEQFF
few	TRBJ2-7	NA	TRBV15	TGTGCCACCAGCAGAGGCCGGACAGTAACCTCCTACGAGCAGTACTTC	CATSRGRTVTSYEQYF
few	TRBJ1-2	NA	TRBV28	TGTGCCAGCAGTTTGCCACACCCCACAGGGTCCGGCTACACCTTC	CASSLPHPTGSGYTF
NA	TRBJ1-6	NA	TRBV3-1	TGTGCCAGCAGCCGCGAGAGGCGGGGATCACCCCTCCACTTT	CASSRERRGSPLHF
NA	TRBJ2-3	NA	TRBV27	TGTGCCAGCAGCTCGAGGGGTAGCGGACTCACAGATACGCAGTATTTT	CASSSRGSGLTDTQYF
NA	TRBJ2-2	NA	TRBV12-3/TRBV12-4	TGTGCCAGCAGTTTAGTAGCGTCGAACACCGGGGAGCTGTTTTTT	CASSLVASNTGELFF
many	TRBJ2-7	NA	TRBV6-2/TRBV6-3	TGTGCCAGCAGTTATCTAGGACAGTCCGAAGAGCAGTACTTC	CASSYLGQSEEQYF
NA	TRBJ2-7	NA	TRBV11-2	TGTGCCAGCAGCCCCCAACTAGTTCTCTACGAGCAGTACTTC	CASSPQLVLYEQYF
few	TRBJ1-2	NA	TRBV6-1	TGTGCCAGCAGTCCCCAGACCGTTTACTACACCTTC	CASSPQTVYYTF
few	TRBJ2-3	NA	TRBV7-2	TGTGCCAGCAGCTTAAGACAGCAAAAAGCGGATACGCAGTATTTT	CASSLRQQKADTQYF
many	TRBJ2-7	NA	TRBV5-1	TGCGCCAGCAGCTTGATTGCCTCCTACGAGCAGTACTTC	CASSLIASYEQYF
many	TRBJ2-1	NA	TRBV15	TGTGCCACCAGCAGAGATCTATTGGCCAATGAGCAGTTCTTC	CATSRDLLANEQFF
many	TRBJ2-7	NA	TRBV20-1	TGCAGTGCTAGGCCCGGGATCTCCTACGAGCAGTACTTC	CSARPGISYEQYF
NA	TRBJ2-7	NA	TRBV7-2	TGTGCCAGCAGCCGAAGTGTAAGTTCGCCCTACGAGCAGTACTTC	CASSRSVSSPYEQYF
NA	TRBJ1-5	NA	TRBV5-1	TGCGCCAGCAGCAGGGGGACGAATCAGCCCCAGCATTTT	CASSRGTNQPQHF
NA	TRBJ1-4	NA	TRBV4-2	TGTGCCAGCAGCCAAGATCCCGGCAGATCTAATGAAAAACTGTTTTTT	CASSQDPGRSNEKLFF
NA	TRBJ2-5	NA	TRBV28	TGTGCCAGCAGTTTACCCGGAGATGGGGAGACCCAGTACTTC	CASSLPGDGETQYF
few	TRBJ2-1	TRBD2	TRBV5-1	TGCGCCAGCAGCTCGGGACTAGCGGGAGTGGGTGAGCAGTTCTTC	CASSSGLAGVGEQFF
NA	TRBJ1-6	NA	TRBV5-1	TGCGCCAGCAGAGGGTTGGCAACACCGGGACTTTCACCCCTCCACTTT	CASRGLATPGLSPLHF
NA	TRBJ1-5	NA	TRBV20-1	TGCAGTGCAGCCTACAGGGAGGCCCAGCATTTT	CSAAYREAQHF
many	TRBJ1-4	TRBD1	TRBV4-1	TGCGCCAGCAGCCAGGGACAGAGGGCAACTAATGAAAAACTGTTTTTT	CASSQGQRATNEKLFF
NA	TRBJ2-2	NA	TRBV6-2/TRBV6-3	TGTGCCAGCAGTTACTGGGGGGACCCCCTCCCCGGGGAGCTGTTTTTT	CASSYWGDPLPGELFF
many	TRBJ2-1	NA	TRBV29-1	TGCAGCGGAACCGTGGACACCTACAATGAGCAGTTCTTC	CSGTVDTYNEQFF
few	TRBJ2-3	NA	TRBV12-3/TRBV12-4	TGTGCCAGCAGTGGGGCCCGCTTACAGGCGCGCACAGATACGCAGTATTTT	CASSGARLQARTDTQYF
few	TRBJ2-3	TRBD2	TRBV28	TGTGCCAGCAGTTTTAGGTTAGCGGGGGGCAACACAGATACGCAGTATTTT	CASSFRLAGGNTDTQYF
few	TRBJ2-7	TRBD1	TRBV5-1	TGCGCCAGCAGTTATCGGACAGGGTCCGACGAGCAGTACTTC	CASSYRTGSDEQYF
NA	TRBJ2-2	NA	TRBV3-1	TGTGCCAGCAGCCAAGGGCCCCCAGGGCGTAACACCGGGGAGCTGTTTTTT	CASSQGPPGRNTGELFF
NA	TRBJ1-2	NA	TRBV6-2/TRBV6-3	TGTGCCAGCGGCCCAGGGAACTATGGCTACACCTTC	CASGPGNYGYTF